These 32 T cell receptor beta chains were all obtained from the same sample, sequenced in a study of blood T cell repertoires in COVID-19. TCRdb's table, derived via immunoSEQ multiplex PCR, lists solely in-frame clones and lacks some. The table lists about 220,000 clones, about 80% of them singletons. Sequences were obtained from peripheral blood. The receptors originated from a woman younger than 45 who had recovered from COVID-19.

The chain couples TRBV21-1 to TRBJ2-5; the tabulated D call, TRBD1, remains unverified against the DNA. TRBV21-1 is recorded as a pseudogene. This CDR3 has 19 amino acids. The chain's CDR3 is CASSKVSRQGKTHSETQYF. The CDR3, as DNA: TGTGCCAGCAGCAAAGTAAGTAGACAGGGGAAGACCCACTCCGAGACCCAGTACTTC.

The chain has TRBV28 and TRBJ1-4; D may be TRBD1 (6 bases). V gave up 4 bases and J gave up 8 bases, with 11 bases separating them. The germline gives CDR1 MDHEN, CDR2 SYDVKM. The CDR3 consists of 13 residues. The DNA of the CDR3 is TGTGCCAGCAGTTCGCAGGGGCGGGAAAAACTGTTTTTT. It specifies CASSSQGREKLFF.

The chain joins TRBV25-1 to TRBJ2-2; 8 bases fit TRBD1. The V gene's germline CDR1 is MGHDK and CDR2 SYGVNS. V shed 1 base, J shed 3 bases, and the junction held 4 bases outside the gene matches. This CDR3 region has 16 residues. The DNA for the CDR3 is TGTGCCAGCAGTGAATCCAGGGGGCGAGACACCGGGGAGCTGTTTTTT. Its translation: CASSESRGRDTGELFF.

This clone showed up just once. This chain links TRBV10-3 with TRBJ2-3; TRBD2 matches 8 bases. The V gene's germline CDR1 is ENHRY and CDR2 SYGVKD. Trimming took 4 bases from V and 2 from J; bases not matched to a gene: 5. This CDR3 region has 15 residues. The DNA of the CDR3 is TGTGCCATCAGTGGAATAGCGGGAAACACAGATACGCAGTATTTT. Residues: CAISGIAGNTDTQYF.

The J gene is TRBJ2-7, the V gene TRBV9, with 9 bases aligning to TRBD1. Germline lookup yields CDR1 SGDLS and CDR2 YYNGEE. There are 16 residues in the CDR3. J lost 4 bases, V lost 3 bases, and 11 bases had no gene match. This CDR3 reads CASSASSGTGLYEQYF. CDR3 bases: TGTGCCAGCAGCGCTTCTTCCGGGACAGGGCTTTACGAGCAGTACTTC.

The rearrangement links TRBV10-1 to TRBJ2-2; TRBD2 is a possible D gene (5 bases). Deletions cut 8 bases from V and 1 base from J, with 11 bases between. Germline lookup yields CDR1 WNHNN and CDR2 SYGVQD (reference sequence). CDR3 size: 14 residues. CDR3 bases: TGCGCCAGCTCAAGGACTTTGAACACCGGGGAGCTGTTTTTT. Its translation is CASSRTLNTGELFF.

The chain combines TRBV27 with TRBJ1-5; the D gene is possibly TRBD1 (5 bases). This CDR3 is built from 17 residues. Per the germline V gene, CDR1 is MNHEY and CDR2 is SMNVEV (reference sequence). Trimming shortened V by 1 base and J by 5 bases, and 18 bases separated the two germline ends. Here the CDR3 DNA reads TGTGCCAGCAGTTTATTAGGAGGAGGGGTCTCCGATCAGCCCCAGCATTTT. Translating it yields CASSLLGGGVSDQPQHF.

The chain combines TRBV28 with TRBJ1-6; TRBD1 matches at 8 bases. Trimming removed 4 bases from V and 3 bases from J; junction bases left unmatched: 8. The CDR3 consists of 17 residues. Germline V gene data show CDR1 as MDHEN and CDR2 as SYDVKM. CDR3 bases: TGTGCCAGCAGTTCTCTAGGACAGGGCTACTATAATTCACCCCTCCACTTT. The encoded protein is CASSSLGQGYYNSPLHF. The full variable domain, its missing parts supplied by reference TRBV28 and TRBJ1-6, is DVKVTQSSRYLVKRTGEKVFLECVQDMDHENMFWYRQDPGLGLRLIYFSYDVKMKEKGDIPEGYSVSREKKERFSLILESASTNQTSMYLCASSSLGQGYYNSPLHFGNGTRLTVT.

This chain joins TRBV12-3 or TRBV12-4 and TRBJ1-5, with TRBD1 as a possible D gene (6 bases). The CDR3 runs to 13 residues. V lost 5 bases to trimming and J lost 5 bases, with 10 bases between them. In nucleotides, the CDR3 is TGTGCCAGCAGTGTACAGGGTTATCAGCCCCAGCATTTT. Translating gives CASSVQGYQPQHF.

This clone is a singleton in its sample. V gene TRBV18 combines with J gene TRBJ2-3; no firm D call. Germline V lookup: CDR1 KGHSH, CDR2 LQKENI. CDR3 length: 13 amino acids. V was shortened by 7 bases and J by 2 bases, with 10 bases between the two germline ends. The CDR3 loop is CASLDSNTDTQYF. The CDR3 DNA follows: TGTGCCAGCTTAGACTCTAACACAGATACGCAGTATTTT.

This clone was detected only a few times. This chain connects TRBV19 to TRBJ2-7; 7 bases fit TRBD2. The CDR3 totals 15 residues. The junction had 8 bases not matched to a gene; V was cut back by 2 bases and J by 4 bases. Germline V lookup: CDR1 LNHDA, CDR2 SQIVND (reference sequence). The CDR3 coding sequence is TGTGCCAGTAGTATACAGGCTAGCGGCCTTTACGAGCAGTACTTC. This gives the protein CASSIQASGLYEQYF.

This clone was counted a few times. V gene TRBV12-3 or TRBV12-4 combines with J gene TRBJ1-5; weak D call: TRBD1 (6 bases). The ends were cut back, 1 base at V and 9 bases at J, with 7 bases in the middle. The CDR3 length is 12 residues. For the CDR3, the DNA is TGTGCCAGCAGTTTAGAAGGGGGGCCCCAGCATTTT. It yields the protein CASSLEGGPQHF.

The V call is TRBV19, the J call TRBJ1-1; D not resolved. CDR1 and CDR2 from the germline V gene are LNHDA and SQIVND (reference sequence). CDR3 length: 16 residues. Trimming shortened V by 5 bases and J by 0 bases, and 16 bases separated the two germline ends. The CDR3 spells CASSVWAQSVNTEAFF. CDR3 nucleotide sequence: TGTGCCAGTAGTGTGTGGGCCCAGTCAGTGAACACTGAAGCTTTCTTT.

This clone was counted a few times. The chain uses TRBV6-5 and TRBJ1-5; 8 positions match TRBD1. Germline V gives CDR1 MNHEY, CDR2 SVGAGI. CDR3 length: 14 residues. V was clipped by 4 bases and J by 6 bases; unmatched bases: 5. The CDR3 DNA is TGTGCCAGCAGTTCAGACAGGGGTTTTCAGCCCCAGCATTTT. Translation gives CASSSDRGFQPQHF.

V usage is TRBV29-1 and J usage is TRBJ2-7, with 10 bases that match TRBD1. The ends lost 0 bases at V and 2 bases at J; junction bases unmatched: 4. CDR3 length equals 15 residues. CDR1 and CDR2 (germline): SQVTM, ANQGSEA. The CDR3 DNA reads as TGCAGCGTTGAAGATCTGGGACAGGGGACCTACGAGCAGTACTTC. This encodes CSVEDLGQGTYEQYF.

The gene calls are TRBV5-1 and TRBJ2-1; D possibly corresponds to TRBD2 (5 bases). There are 15 residues in the CDR3. The V end was cut by 0 bases, the J end by 2 bases, with 9 bases between. Germline V gives CDR1 SGHRS, CDR2 YFSETQ. The CDR3 coding sequence is TGCGCCAGCAGCTTGGTGGTCGGGGCCTACAATGAGCAGTTCTTC. This gives the protein CASSLVVGAYNEQFF.

The chain employs TRBV24-1 and TRBJ2-1; no clear D gene. This CDR3 spans 15 amino acids. Germline V gene lookup returns CDR1 KGHDR and CDR2 SFDVKD. Trimming cost V 1 base and J 7 bases, with 13 bases left between them. The CDR3 region has the DNA TGTGCCACCAGTGATTTAAAACAGATTAAGAATGAGCAGTTCTTC. This sequence encodes CATSDLKQIKNEQFF.

This clone was seen only a few times. J is TRBJ1-1 and V is TRBV6-5; TRBD1 agrees at 9 bases. The V and J ends lost 5 bases and 2 bases, in that order; junction bases with no gene match: 6. Germline-derived CDR1 and CDR2 are MNHEY and SVGAGI. This CDR3 spans 15 amino acids. CDR3 bases: TGTGCCAGCAGTAAACAGGGGGCTCCAAACACTGAAGCTTTCTTT. Translation gives CASSKQGAPNTEAFF.

This clone has just a few counts. The chain links TRBV29-1 to TRBJ1-1, with 7 bases aligning to TRBD1. There are 14 residues in the CDR3. The germline V gene has CDR1 SQVTM and CDR2 ANQGSEA. The CDR3 protein is CSYTRQGSNTEAFF. DNA of the CDR3: TGCAGTTATACCCGACAGGGATCGAACACTGAAGCTTTCTTT. The complete variable domain, with remaining parts taken from reference TRBV29-1 and TRBJ1-1, reads SAVISQKPSRDICQRGTSLTIQCQVDSQVTMMFWYRQQPGQSLTLIATANQGSEATYESGFVIDKFPISRPNLTFSTLTVSNMSPEDSSIYLCSYTRQGSNTEAFFGQGTRLTVV.

This clone was recorded many times. V usage is TRBV7-3 and J usage is TRBJ2-1; D call uncertain. The CDR3 is 15 amino acids. Germline V gives CDR1 SGHTA, CDR2 FQGTGA. Trimming cost V 2 bases and J 1 base, with 9 bases left between them. The CDR3 region has the DNA TGTGCCAGCAGCTTAGAGGTTAATTCCTACAATGAGCAGTTCTTC. This encodes CASSLEVNSYNEQFF.

CDR3 region: CSASELAGISSYEQYF. CDR3 nucleotide sequence: TGCAGTGCTAGTGAACTAGCGGGCATTAGCTCCTACGAGCAGTACTTC. J is TRBJ2-7 and V is TRBV20-1; 9 nucleotides agree with TRBD2. The CDR3 spans 16 residues. With V trimmed by 3 bases and J by 0 bases, 9 bases remained unmatched. CDR1 is DFQATT and CDR2 is SNEGSKA in the germline V gene (reference sequence).

The gene calls are TRBV29-1 and TRBJ1-1; 9 nucleotides align to TRBD1. The germline V gene has CDR1 SQVTM and CDR2 ANQGSEA. This CDR3 spans 10 amino acids. The junction had 5 bases not matched to a gene; V was cut back by 6 bases and J by 12 bases. CDR3: CSVEDRGPFF. Written as DNA, the CDR3 is TGCAGCGTAGAGGACAGGGGTCCTTTCTTT.

A few counts support this clone. V usage is TRBV6-6 and J usage is TRBJ1-4; no clear D gene. Trimming stripped 7 bases from V and 0 bases from J, with 9 bases between. The CDR3 is 14 residues long. Germline loops: CDR1 MNHNY, CDR2 SVGAGI (reference sequence). In nucleotides, the CDR3 is TGTGCCAGCAACCAACGGGCAACTAATGAAAAACTGTTTTTT. It codes for CASNQRATNEKLFF.

The chain is built from TRBV9 and TRBJ1-6; D remains unclear. V gave up 0 bases and J gave up 10 bases, with 8 bases separating them. CDR1 SGDLS and CDR2 YYNGEE come from the germline V gene. The CDR3 has 13 residues. Written as DNA, the CDR3 is TGTGCCAGCAGCGTAGGGAGAGAATCACCCCTCCACTTT. It is translated as CASSVGRESPLHF.

CDR3: CASRTGRSYEQYF. The CDR3 coding sequence is TGTGCCAGTCGGACCGGGAGGTCCTACGAGCAGTACTTC. The J gene is TRBJ2-7, the V gene TRBV28, with TRBD2 matching over 7 bases. The germline CDR1 and CDR2 sequences are MDHEN and SYDVKM. V shed 9 bases, J shed 1 base, and the junction held 6 bases outside the gene matches. The CDR3 sequence is 13 residues long.

On this clone: One end of the junction is discordant with germline, which a read error may explain. The chain carries TRBV10-3 and TRBJ2-7; 10 positions agree with TRBD1. The CDR3 has 11 residues. Per the germline V gene, CDR1 is ENHRY and CDR2 is SYGVKD. The CDR3: CAISEGDRGSF. Written as DNA, the CDR3 is TGTGCCATCAGTGAGGGGGACAGGGGTTCCTTC.

This clone has at least ten counts. The gene calls are TRBV6-5 and TRBJ1-1; tentatively, D is TRBD1 (5 bases). The CDR3 consists of 13 residues. Trimming shortened V by 7 bases and J by 7 bases, and 16 bases separated the two germline ends. CDR1 is MNHEY and CDR2 is SVGAGI in the germline V gene. The CDR3 loop reads CASMKTDAGEAFF. The CDR3 DNA is TGTGCCAGCATGAAGACAGACGCTGGTGAAGCTTTCTTT.

This clone was found once. The rearrangement joins TRBV5-1 to TRBJ2-1, with TRBD2 matching over 10 bases. The CDR3 is made up of 16 amino acids. Per the germline V gene, CDR1 is SGHRS and CDR2 is YFSETQ. Trimming removed 8 bases from V and 3 bases from J; junction bases left unmatched: 11. DNA of the CDR3: TGCGCCAGTGAGCTAGCGGGAGTGGGGGACTACAATGAGCAGTTCTTC. Encoded protein: CASELAGVGDYNEQFF.

The chain combines TRBV6-5 with TRBJ2-2; 10 nucleotides align to TRBD2. The V segment lost 5 bases and the J segment 0 bases; nucleotides outside the gene matches: 0. This CDR3 has 15 amino acids. In germline, CDR1 is MNHEY, CDR2 SVGAGI. As DNA, the CDR3 is TGTGCCAGCAGTCTAGCGGGGGCGAACACCGGGGAGCTGTTTTTT. The encoded protein is CASSLAGANTGELFF.

The V and J genes are TRBV21-1 and TRBJ2-3; the D call in the table, TRBD2, was not verified against the DNA. TRBV21-1 is noted as a pseudogene. The CDR3 runs 19 residues. The CDR3 spells CASSKVRPGGITSTDTQYF. The CDR3 nucleotides are TGTGCCAGCAGCAAAGTTCGCCCGGGGGGGATAACTAGCACAGATACGCAGTATTTT.

The chain joins TRBV6-5 to TRBJ2-3; weak D call: TRBD1 (5 bases). This CDR3 is 13 amino acids long. Germline-derived CDR1 and CDR2 are MNHEY and SVGAGI. V dropped 4 bases and J dropped 6 bases, with 11 bases sitting between them. Here the CDR3 reads CASSSRDRDTQYF. The CDR3 DNA reads TGTGCCAGCAGTTCCAGGGATCGGGATACGCAGTATTTT.

In DNA form, the CDR3 reads TGTGCCAGCAGCGGGGGACTAGCTAGCCGCTACGAGCAGTACTTC. Translating gives CASSGGLASRYEQYF. The chain couples TRBV5-4 to TRBJ2-7; 9 nucleotides match TRBD2. V trimming: 4 bases; J trimming: 3 bases; junction bases outside the gene matches: 8. CDR3 length: 15 residues. Germline values: CDR1 SGHNT, CDR2 YYREEE (reference sequence).